Below, one T cell receptor (beta chain) is given with its context. The germline V and J ends were trimmed by 1 base and 0 bases, with 10 bases remaining between them. The germline V gene encodes CDR1 SGHVS and CDR2 FQNEAQ. CDR3 length: 16 amino acids. The data are from a study of T cell repertoires in ileal Crohn's disease. Libraries were prepared by immunoSEQ multiplex PCR; TCRdb keeps only in-frame clonotypes and omits some of them. The sample lists roughly 5,000 clones, around 84% occurring once. Sequenced input: ileal tissue. The receptor comes from an adult with Crohn's disease. V usage is TRBV7-8 and J usage is TRBJ1-5; tentative D call: TRBD1 (6 bases). The CDR3 DNA follows: TGTGCCAGCAGCTTAGGACAGGCCTTTAGCAATCAGCCCCAGCATTTT. Translated: CASSLGQAFSNQPQHF.